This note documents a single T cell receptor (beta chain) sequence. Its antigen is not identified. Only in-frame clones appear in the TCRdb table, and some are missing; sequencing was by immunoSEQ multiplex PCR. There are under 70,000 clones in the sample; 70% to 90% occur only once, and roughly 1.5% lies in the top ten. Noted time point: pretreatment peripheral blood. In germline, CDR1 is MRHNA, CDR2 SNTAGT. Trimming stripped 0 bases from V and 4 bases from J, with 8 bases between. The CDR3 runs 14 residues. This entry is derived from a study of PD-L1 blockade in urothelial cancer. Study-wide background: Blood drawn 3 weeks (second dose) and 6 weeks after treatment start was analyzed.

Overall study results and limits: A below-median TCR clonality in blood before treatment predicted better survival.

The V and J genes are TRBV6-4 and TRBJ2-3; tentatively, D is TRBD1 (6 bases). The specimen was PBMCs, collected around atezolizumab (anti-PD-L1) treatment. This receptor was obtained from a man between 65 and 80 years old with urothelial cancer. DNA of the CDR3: TGTGCCAGCAGTGACTCGCCAGGGGCAGATACGCAGTATTTT. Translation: CASSDSPGADTQYF.